Each of the 21 T cell receptor beta chains below was sequenced from the same sample in a study of blood T cell repertoires in COVID-19. Sequenced by immunoSEQ multiplex PCR; TCRdb stores in-frame clones only, minus some. The sample has under 150,000 clones, 70% to 80% seen once. Material for sequencing was peripheral blood. All receptors derive from a man aged 60-69 years with acute or convalescent COVID-19.

The chain employs TRBV2 and TRBJ1-5; D unresolved. CDR3 size: 15 residues. Germline lookup yields CDR1 SNHLY and CDR2 FYNNEI. Trimming removed 5 bases at V and 0 bases at J, with 11 bases between. The CDR3 spells CASSFPVYSNQPQHF. The CDR3 region has the DNA TGTGCCAGCAGTTTTCCCGTATATAGCAATCAGCCCCAGCATTTT.

V gene TRBV5-4 combines with J gene TRBJ2-2; 9 bases are a match to TRBD1. V lost 5 bases, J lost 3 bases, and 17 bases stayed unmatched. CDR1 SGHNT and CDR2 YYREEE come from the germline V gene (reference sequence). The CDR3 sequence is 19 residues long. The CDR3 loop reads CASRSGTGIGGVYTGELFF. The CDR3 DNA sequence: TGTGCCAGCAGATCCGGGACAGGGATTGGAGGAGTGTACACCGGGGAGCTGTTTTTT.

This chain connects TRBV7-3 to TRBJ2-1, with 12 bases fitting TRBD2. CDR1 SGHTA and CDR2 FQGTGA come from the germline V gene. The J segment lost 0 bases and the V segment lost 5 bases, leaving 14 bases of the junction unmatched. The CDR3 contains 20 residues. The CDR3 spells CASSVQPGLAGLPSYNEQFF. The CDR3 DNA is TGTGCCAGCAGCGTTCAGCCGGGACTAGCGGGCTTGCCCTCCTACAATGAGCAGTTCTTC.

This chain connects TRBV4-2 to TRBJ2-5; weak D call: TRBD1 (6 bases). The V and J ends lost 1 base and 6 bases respectively, with 15 bases between them. Per germline, CDR1 LGHNA and CDR2 YNFKEQ. The CDR3 is 15 residues long. The CDR3 region has the DNA TGTGCCAGCAGCCAAGGTTGGGACACCGCAAAGACCCAGTACTTC. Its protein is CASSQGWDTAKTQYF.

The chain employs TRBV30 and TRBJ1-2; possibly TRBD1 for D (5 bases). Per the germline V gene, CDR1 is GTSNPN and CDR2 is SVGIG (reference sequence). The V end lost 3 bases, the J end lost 8 bases, and 16 bases lay between the germline ends. The CDR3 is 13 residues long. CDR3 loop: CAWSPRGGAGYTF. CDR3 DNA: TGTGCCTGGAGCCCACGGGGAGGGGCCGGCTACACCTTC.

This chain joins TRBV7-2 and TRBJ2-7; D is perhaps TRBD1 (5 bases). CDR1 is SGHTA, CDR2 FQGNSA, per germline. Between the trimmed V and J ends, which lost 5 bases and 5 bases, there was a span of 13 bases. This CDR3 has 13 amino acids. The CDR3 DNA reads TGTGCCAGCAGCCTTTCAGGGCTCCACGAGCAGTACTTC. It translates to CASSLSGLHEQYF.

This chain connects TRBV7-2 to TRBJ1-5, with 9 bases fitting TRBD1. This CDR3 is built from 17 residues. The V gene's germline CDR1 is SGHTA and CDR2 FQGNSA. V trimming: 0 bases; J trimming: 6 bases; junction bases outside the gene matches: 9. The CDR3 nucleotides are TGTGCCAGCAGCTTAGCAATACAGGGGGCCATGGGTCAGCCCCAGCATTTT. This codes for CASSLAIQGAMGQPQHF.

V is TRBV4-2 and J is TRBJ2-7; D not resolved. Trimming removed 0 bases from V and 0 bases from J, with 9 bases in between. Germline CDR1 LGHNA, CDR2 YNFKEQ. The CDR3 runs 15 residues. The chain's CDR3 is CASSQDLGPSYEQYF. Written as DNA, the CDR3 is TGTGCCAGCAGCCAAGATCTAGGTCCCTCCTACGAGCAGTACTTC.

The chain links TRBV28 to TRBJ1-2; D perhaps matches TRBD1 (5 bases). The CDR3 has 14 amino acids. Germline CDR1 reads MDHEN; CDR2 reads SYDVKM. V shed 3 bases and J shed 4 bases, with 12 bases lying between them. This CDR3 is CASSLMGRFYGYTF. CDR3 coding DNA: TGTGCCAGCAGTTTGATGGGGCGCTTCTATGGCTACACCTTC.

This chain links TRBV5-5 with TRBJ2-1; 13 positions agree with TRBD2. The CDR3 runs to 13 residues. CDR1 SGHKS and CDR2 YYEKEE come from the germline V gene (reference sequence). The trim removed 2 bases at V and 15 bases at J, leaving 5 bases unmatched. The CDR3 spells CASSFGGLAGLFF. CDR3 nucleotide sequence: TGTGCCAGCAGCTTCGGGGGACTAGCGGGACTGTTCTTC.

This chain uses TRBV7-2 with TRBJ2-2; TRBD1 matches 8 bases. The CDR3 sequence is 15 residues long. Trimming took 6 bases from V and 1 from J; bases not matched to a gene: 4. Germline loops: CDR1 SGHTA, CDR2 FQGNSA. DNA of the CDR3: TGTGCCAGCAGGCGGGGACAGGAGAACACCGGGGAGCTGTTTTTT. This codes for CASRRGQENTGELFF.

The V call is TRBV5-4, the J call TRBJ1-3, with D possibly being TRBD1 (6 bases). V was pared by 0 bases and J by 0 bases, with 10 bases between. Germline loops: CDR1 SGHNT, CDR2 YYREEE (reference sequence). This CDR3 is built from 16 residues. The CDR3 sequence is CASSLGGGNSGNTIYF. CDR3 nucleotides: TGTGCCAGCAGCTTGGGGGGGGGCAACTCTGGAAACACCATATATTTT.

This clone was observed once. The chain couples TRBV9 to TRBJ2-2, with 10 bases lining up with TRBD2. CDR1 and CDR2 (germline): SGDLS, YYNGEE. Trimming removed 2 bases from V and 4 bases from J; junction bases left unmatched: 5. This CDR3 region has 16 residues. The CDR3 here is CASSVALAGATGELFF. The CDR3 DNA is TGTGCCAGCAGCGTGGCCCTAGCGGGAGCCACCGGGGAGCTGTTTTTT. Supplemented by reference TRBV9 and TRBJ2-2, the full variable domain reads DSGVTQTPKHLITATGQRVTLRCSPRSGDLSVYWYQQSLDQGLQFLIQYYNGEERAKGNILERFSAQQFPDLHSELNLSSLELGDSALYFCASSVALAGATGELFFGEGSRLTVL.

The chain recombines TRBV3-1 (or the pseudogene TRBV3-2) with TRBJ1-2; the match to TRBD1 covers 7 bases. Germline V gene lookup returns CDR1 LGHDT and CDR2 YNNKEL (reference sequence). Trimming removed 1 base from V and 3 bases from J; junction bases left unmatched: 2. This CDR3 contains 14 residues. CDR3: CASSQGQGDYGYTF. In DNA, the CDR3 is TGTGCCAGCAGCCAAGGACAGGGAGACTATGGCTACACCTTC.

The count of this clone is one. The CDR3 DNA reads as TGTGCCAGCAGTTACTCAGCCGGGAGAATGGTTGAGCAGTTCTTC. It codes for CASSYSAGRMVEQFF. This chain joins TRBV6-2 or TRBV6-3 and TRBJ2-1; TRBD2 might be the D (6 bases). V was cut by 0 bases and J by 9 bases, with 15 bases left in between. There are 15 residues in the CDR3. Germline CDR1 reads MNHEY; CDR2 reads SVGEGT.

V and J are TRBV19 and TRBJ2-3; TRBD1 aligns across 8 bases. Trimming cost V 5 bases and J 3 bases; bases outside gene matches: 4. The germline V gene has CDR1 LNHDA and CDR2 SQIVND (reference sequence). The CDR3 extends over 14 amino acids. The CDR3 DNA reads as TGTGCCAGTAGTGACAGGGGAAGAACAGATACGCAGTATTTT. Amino acid sequence: CASSDRGRTDTQYF. Drawing the rest from reference TRBV19 and TRBJ2-3, the complete variable domain is DGGITQSPKYLFRKEGQNVTLSCEQNLNHDAMYWYRQDPGQGLRLIYYSQIVNDFQKGDIAEGYSVSREKKESFPLTVTSAQKNPTAFYLCASSDRGRTDTQYFGPGTRLTVL.

J is TRBJ2-7 and V is TRBV7-9; D not certain. CDR1 is SEHNR and CDR2 is FQNEAQ in the germline V gene (reference sequence). This CDR3 spans 11 amino acids. The V end was cut by 5 bases, the J end by 3 bases, with 5 bases between. The CDR3 protein is CASSPIYEQYF. The CDR3 DNA reads as TGTGCCAGCAGCCCAATCTACGAGCAGTACTTC.

This clone came up a few times. This CDR3 reads CASSPRKWVGNQPQHF. For the CDR3, the DNA is TGTGCCAGCAGTCCTAGGAAGTGGGTGGGCAATCAGCCCCAGCATTTT. This rearrangement joins TRBV28 to TRBJ1-5; D is unclear. V gave up 5 bases and J gave up 2 bases, with 16 bases separating them. The length of the CDR3 is 16 residues. The V gene's germline CDR1 is MDHEN and CDR2 SYDVKM.

V gene TRBV6-5 combines with J gene TRBJ2-1; D is undetermined. This CDR3 region has 12 residues. The germline CDR1 and CDR2 sequences are MNHEY and SVGAGI. V dropped 8 bases and J dropped 7 bases, with 12 bases sitting between them. The CDR3 spells CASGSPRNEQFF. DNA for the CDR3: TGTGCCAGCGGATCCCCTAGGAATGAGCAGTTCTTC.

The table lists this clone with a count of one. This rearrangement joins TRBV11-3 to TRBJ2-3, with unresolved D. In germline, CDR1 is SGHNT, CDR2 YENEEA. This CDR3 has 13 residues. The germline V and J ends were trimmed by 5 bases and 6 bases, with 12 bases remaining between them. This chain's CDR3 is CASSSEAWDTQYF. CDR3 DNA sequence: TGTGCCAGCAGCAGTGAAGCGTGGGATACGCAGTATTTT.

V gene TRBV28 combines with J gene TRBJ2-3, with D perhaps TRBD2 (5 bases). The CDR3 length is 14 residues. The V gene lost 6 bases and the J gene lost 6 bases, with 16 bases spanning the gap. Germline V gene data show CDR1 as MDHEN and CDR2 as SYDVKM. The CDR3 bases are TGTGCCAGCAGCCTTGGGCGGGTGCATGATACGCAGTATTTT. This encodes CASSLGRVHDTQYF.